This T cell receptor beta chain emerged from a study of cytomegalovirus exposure and HLA in healthy donors. This clone has a handful of counts. The primer mix had 60 Vbeta and 13 Jbeta primers. TCRdb keeps only in-frame clones here, not all; method: immunoSEQ multiplex PCR. The sample holds more than 150,000 clones, about four fifths seen once. The sequenced sample was PBMCs. The sequence came from a young woman in good health and CMV-seropositive.

CDR3 region: CASSERALPETSENLEQYF. The CDR3 DNA follows: TGTGCCAGCAGTGAACGCGCCCTTCCGGAGACTAGCGAGAATCTCGAGCAGTACTTC. V and J are TRBV2 and TRBJ2-7; 8 bases line up with TRBD2. Per germline, CDR1 SNHLY and CDR2 FYNNEI. The trim removed 2 bases at V and 6 bases at J, leaving 21 bases unmatched. The CDR3 totals 19 residues.